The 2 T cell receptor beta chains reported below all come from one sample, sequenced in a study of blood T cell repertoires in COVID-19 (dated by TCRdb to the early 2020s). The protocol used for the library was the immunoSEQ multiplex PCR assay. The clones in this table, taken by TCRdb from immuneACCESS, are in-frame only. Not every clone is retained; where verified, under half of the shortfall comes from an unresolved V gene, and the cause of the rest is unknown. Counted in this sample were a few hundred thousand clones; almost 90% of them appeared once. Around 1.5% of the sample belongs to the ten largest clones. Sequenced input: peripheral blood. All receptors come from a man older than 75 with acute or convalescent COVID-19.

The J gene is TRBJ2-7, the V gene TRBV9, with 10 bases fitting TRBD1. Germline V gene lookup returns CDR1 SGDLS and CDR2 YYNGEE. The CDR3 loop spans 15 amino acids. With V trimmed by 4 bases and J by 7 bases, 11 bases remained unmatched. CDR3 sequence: CASSLYGTGVEEQYF. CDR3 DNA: TGTGCCAGCAGCCTTTACGGGACAGGGGTGGAGGAGCAGTACTTC.

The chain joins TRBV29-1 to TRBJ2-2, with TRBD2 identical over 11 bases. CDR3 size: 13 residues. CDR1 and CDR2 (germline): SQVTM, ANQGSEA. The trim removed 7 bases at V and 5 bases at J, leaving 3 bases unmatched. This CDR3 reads CSATSGGTGELFF. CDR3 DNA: TGCAGCGCCACTAGCGGGGGTACCGGGGAGCTGTTTTTT.